A single sample is the source of the 12 T cell receptor beta chains below, sequenced in a study of cytomegalovirus exposure and HLA in healthy donors. PCR involved 60 Vbeta and 13 Jbeta primers. The data were produced by immunoSEQ multiplex PCR, yet TCRdb's version contains in-frame clones alone and is incomplete. Of tens of thousands of clones listed, roughly 84% are singletons. Input material: PBMCs. These receptor sequences come from a man between 25 and 39 years old in good health and CMV-seronegative.

This rearrangement joins TRBV7-9 to TRBJ1-1, with TRBD1 as a possible D gene (5 bases). Trimming removed 7 bases at V and 2 bases at J, with 17 bases between. This CDR3 is 15 amino acids long. Germline lookup yields CDR1 SEHNR and CDR2 FQNEAQ (reference sequence). The CDR3 bases are TGTGCCAGCACCCTAGGCAGGGCCCTAAACACTGAAGCTTTCTTT. Translating gives CASTLGRALNTEAFF.

The chain is built from TRBV9 and TRBJ2-5; tentatively, D is TRBD2 (6 bases). CDR1 SGDLS and CDR2 YYNGEE come from the germline V gene. This CDR3 spans 15 amino acids. The V end lost 0 bases, the J end lost 5 bases, and 14 bases lay between the germline ends. CDR3 amino acids: CASSVGAGPDETQYF. Written as DNA, the CDR3 is TGTGCCAGCAGCGTAGGCGCGGGGCCCGATGAGACCCAGTACTTC.

This clone appeared a few times. The J gene is TRBJ1-3, the V gene TRBV14, with D perhaps TRBD1 (5 bases). CDR3 length equals 16 residues. V dropped 5 bases and J dropped 4 bases, with 18 bases sitting between them. CDR1 SGHDN and CDR2 FVKESK come from the germline V gene. CDR3 nucleotides: TGTGCCAGCAGCGTACGGGTCTCTGCAGGGGGAAACACCATATATTTT. It is translated as CASSVRVSAGGNTIYF.

V gene TRBV7-6 combines with J gene TRBJ2-2, with D perhaps TRBD1 (5 bases). Trimming removed 1 base from V and 5 bases from J, with 17 bases in between. The germline V gene encodes CDR1 SGHVS and CDR2 FNYEAQ. CDR3 length: 17 amino acids. In nucleotides, the CDR3 is TGTGCCAGCAGCTTAGGTTCAGGGCCTGGGGTAACCGGGGAGCTGTTTTTT. This codes for CASSLGSGPGVTGELFF.

The chain carries TRBV7-3 and TRBJ2-3, with TRBD1 matching 7 bases. Germline loops: CDR1 SGHTA, CDR2 FQGTGA. V dropped 6 bases and J dropped 8; count of bases not matched to a gene: 11. This CDR3 spans 14 amino acids. CDR3 sequence reads: CASSSGQVESTQYF. CDR3 nucleotide sequence: TGTGCCAGCAGTTCCGGACAGGTGGAAAGTACGCAGTATTTT.

This chain connects TRBV6-5 to TRBJ2-7; D is unresolved. The CDR3 is 12 amino acids. Between the trimmed V and J ends, which lost 5 bases and 3 bases, there was a span of 8 bases. Germline V gene sequence: CDR1 MNHEY, CDR2 SVGAGI. The CDR3 loop is CASSVPSYEQYF. CDR3 sequence (DNA): TGTGCCAGCAGTGTGCCCAGCTACGAGCAGTACTTC.

The chain joins TRBV7-9 to TRBJ2-7; D is perhaps TRBD2 (5 bases). The V end lost 7 bases, the J end lost 3 bases, and 16 bases lay between the germline ends. Looked up from germline, CDR1 is SEHNR and CDR2 is FQNEAQ (reference sequence). The CDR3 has 14 amino acids. CDR3 in DNA: TGTGCCAGCACCGACACGGACTCTGTCTACGAGCAGTACTTC. Translation gives CASTDTDSVYEQYF. Drawing the rest from reference TRBV7-9 and TRBJ2-7, the complete variable domain is DTGVSQNPRHKITKRGQNVTFRCDPISEHNRLYWYRQTLGQGPEFLTYFQNEAQLEKSRLLSDRFSAERPKGSFSTLEIQRTEQGDSAMYLCASTDTDSVYEQYFGPGTRLTVT.

V and J are TRBV10-3 and TRBJ2-5; 7 bases agree with TRBD1. With V trimmed by 4 bases and J by 1 base, 3 bases remained unmatched. Germline assignment: CDR1 ENHRY and CDR2 SYGVKD. This CDR3 contains 14 residues. The DNA of the CDR3 is TGTGCCATCAGTGCTGGACAGGCCCAAGAGACCCAGTACTTC. Its translation: CAISAGQAQETQYF.

The chain uses TRBV4-1 and TRBJ2-1; D ambiguous. The V end was cut by 0 bases, the J end by 8 bases, with 11 bases between. The germline V gene has CDR1 MGHRA and CDR2 YSYEKL. The CDR3 is 14 residues long. The CDR3 region has the DNA TGCGCCAGCAGCCAAGACCGGAGCCCGCATGAGCAGTTCTTC. Translating it yields CASSQDRSPHEQFF.

This chain joins TRBV10-3 and TRBJ1-4; TRBD1 matches 8 bases. Germline loops: CDR1 ENHRY, CDR2 SYGVKD. Trimming removed 0 bases from V and 8 bases from J; junction bases left unmatched: 5. The CDR3 length is 15 residues. The CDR3 DNA reads as TGTGCCATCAGTGAGTCGACAGGGGCGGCGGAAAAACTGTTTTTT. Protein sequence: CAISESTGAAEKLFF.

The chain links TRBV6-1 to TRBJ2-1, with TRBD2 matching 12 bases. Germline V CDR1 and CDR2: MNHNS, SASEGT. Trimming cost V 4 bases and J 6 bases; bases outside gene matches: 4. The CDR3 totals 15 residues. CDR3 residues: CASSVSSGGANEQFF. As DNA, the CDR3 is TGTGCCAGCAGTGTCTCTAGCGGGGGGGCCAATGAGCAGTTCTTC.

The CDR3 sequence is CASSPSTGALNTEAFF. Written as DNA, the CDR3 is TGTGCCAGCTCACCCTCGACAGGGGCCCTGAACACTGAAGCTTTCTTT. The chain links TRBV18 to TRBJ1-1; 8 bases align to TRBD1. With 3 bases clipped from V and 0 bases from J, the junction kept 6 bases outside the gene matches. The CDR3 is made up of 16 amino acids. Germline lookup yields CDR1 KGHSH and CDR2 LQKENI.